Following are 30 T cell receptor beta chains from one sample sequenced in a study of OX40 agonist ivuxolimab in advanced cancers. Profiling relied on immunoSEQ multiplex PCR, and the TCRdb table lists in-frame clones only, not all of them. The sample gives about 16,000 clones, 90% of which show up once; 29% is in the top ten. The sample here was CD4+ or CD8+ T cells sorted from blood, taken in a trial of the OX40 agonist ivuxolimab. The source is an adult with an advanced solid tumor such as melanoma, head and neck, liver or kidney cancer.

The chain links TRBV20-1 to TRBJ2-4; D tentatively reads TRBD1 or TRBD2 (5 bases each). Germline CDR1 is DFQATT and CDR2 is SNEGSKA (reference sequence). The CDR3 consists of 11 residues. V gave up 4 bases and J gave up 13 bases, with 14 bases separating them. In DNA, the CDR3 is TGCAGTGCTAAACGGGACGGGGAGCAGTACTTC. Protein: CSAKRDGEQYF.

This clone was counted once. A read error likely explains this, since a far larger clone differs by one base. Other DNA sequences in this specimen translate into the identical CDR3. The genes are TRBV5-2 and TRBJ2-1; the table's D call TRBD2 went unverified against the DNA. TRBV5-2 represents a pseudogene. CDR3 length equals 13 residues. CDR3 bases: TGTGCCAGCAGCCACGACTATTACAATGAGCAGTTCTTC. Protein product: CASSHDYYNEQFF.

The chain joins TRBV25-1 to TRBJ2-6; no firm D call. Germline CDR1 MGHDK, CDR2 SYGVNS. V lost 5 bases and J lost 0, with 14 bases in between. This CDR3 is built from 17 residues. The CDR3, as DNA: TGTGCCAGCAGTAACCCGACAATTTACTCTGGGGCCAACGTCCTGACTTTC. Residues: CASSNPTIYSGANVLTF.

This CDR3 reads CASSLVMLAGVGEQFF. The CDR3 DNA follows: TGTGCCAGCAGCTTGGTTATGCTAGCGGGAGTGGGTGAGCAGTTCTTC. V usage is TRBV5-8 and J usage is TRBJ2-1, with 10 bases that match TRBD2. The CDR3 covers 16 residues. CDR1 and CDR2 from the germline V gene are SGHTS and YDEGEE. The trim removed 0 bases at V and 9 bases at J, leaving 9 bases unmatched.

V and J are TRBV5-8 and TRBJ1-5, with 11 bases identical to TRBD1. With 1 base clipped from V and 5 bases from J, the junction kept 11 bases outside the gene matches. Germline CDR1 and CDR2: SGHTS and YDEGEE. The CDR3 is made up of 18 amino acids. This CDR3 is CASSLSPRDRGFDQPQHF. The CDR3 region has the DNA TGTGCCAGCAGCTTGTCTCCCCGGGACAGGGGGTTTGATCAGCCCCAGCATTTT.

This clone showed up just once. This chain links TRBV28 with TRBJ2-3; 7 positions match TRBD2. Germline V CDR1 and CDR2: MDHEN, SYDVKM. Trimming cost V 5 bases and J 0 bases; bases outside gene matches: 14. CDR3 length: 18 residues. CDR3 loop: CASSPLSIAGLSTDTQYF. CDR3 nucleotide sequence: TGTGCCAGCAGTCCACTCTCCATAGCGGGCCTAAGCACAGATACGCAGTATTTT.

In regard to this clone: At the DNA level, this CDR3 is encoded by other sequences in the same sample as well. V gene TRBV4-3 combines with J gene TRBJ2-1; 7 bases are a match to TRBD2. The V gene's germline CDR1 is LGHNA and CDR2 YSLEER. Trimming took 1 base from V and 4 from J; bases not matched to a gene: 4. The CDR3 sequence is 15 residues long. This chain's CDR3 is CASSQAAGSYNEQFF. Here the CDR3 DNA reads TGCGCCAGCAGCCAAGCAGCGGGGTCATACAATGAGCAGTTCTTC.

By its share, this clone is medium-sized. The genes are TRBV20-1 and TRBJ2-7, with D hard to call. V was shortened by 4 bases and J by 6 bases, with 10 bases between the two germline ends. CDR1 and CDR2 (germline): DFQATT, SNEGSKA (reference sequence). The CDR3 is 11 amino acids. CDR3 loop: CSATLGGEQYF. As DNA, the CDR3 is TGCAGTGCTACCCTGGGTGGCGAGCAGTACTTC.

The chain is built from TRBV5-1 and TRBJ2-7; 8 nucleotides align to TRBD1. This CDR3 contains 15 residues. V trimming: 3 bases; J trimming: 0 bases; junction bases outside the gene matches: 5. The germline V gene encodes CDR1 SGHRS and CDR2 YFSETQ. The CDR3 region has the DNA TGCGCCAGCAGCTCTGAGACAGGGGTCTCCTACGAGCAGTACTTC. It translates to CASSSETGVSYEQYF. Looking up the rest from reference TRBV5-1 and TRBJ2-7 gives the full variable domain: KAGVTQTPRYLIKTRGQQVTLSCSPISGHRSVSWYQQTPGQGLQFLFEYFSETQRNKGNFPGRFSGRQFSNSRSEMNVSTLELGDSALYLCASSSETGVSYEQYFGPGTRLTVT.

Only one count was recorded for this clone. The rearrangement joins TRBV4-3 to TRBJ2-2; D remains ambiguous. The ends were cut back, 4 bases at V and 4 bases at J, with 10 bases in the middle. The CDR3 loop spans 14 amino acids. CDR1 LGHNA and CDR2 YSLEER come from the germline V gene. CDR3 protein: CASSPEKLTGELFF. In DNA, the CDR3 is TGCGCCAGCAGCCCAGAGAAGCTCACCGGGGAGCTGTTTTTT.

The chain joins TRBV10-3 to TRBJ2-7; weak D call: TRBD2 (7 bases). Between the trimmed V and J ends, which lost 3 bases and 6 bases, there was a span of 15 bases. The CDR3 contains 14 residues. Germline V lookup: CDR1 ENHRY, CDR2 SYGVKD. CDR3 DNA sequence: TGTGCCATCAGTGAAGGGGGGGGGCGGCCCGAGCAGTACTTC. Its translation is CAISEGGGRPEQYF.

V gene TRBV6-5 combines with J gene TRBJ2-1; no clear D gene. The V end was cut by 0 bases, the J end by 7 bases, with 7 bases between. Germline CDR1 reads MNHEY; CDR2 reads SVGAGI. The length of the CDR3 is 13 residues. CDR3 nucleotides: TGTGCCAGCAGTTACTCCTTGGGTAATGAGCAGTTCTTC. Translating gives CASSYSLGNEQFF.

V usage is TRBV28 and J usage is TRBJ2-7, with D perhaps matching TRBD1 (5 bases). V lost 5 bases and J lost 0, with 20 bases in between. This CDR3 is built from 17 residues. Germline-derived CDR1 and CDR2 are MDHEN and SYDVKM. The CDR3 bases are TGTGCCAGCAGTCAGGGCTTGCCCTTTTTGAGCTCCTACGAGCAGTACTTC. This encodes CASSQGLPFLSSYEQYF.

The chain employs TRBV7-6 and TRBJ1-1; TRBD1 might be the D (6 bases). Looked up from germline, CDR1 is SGHVS and CDR2 is FNYEAQ. The CDR3 covers 14 residues. With 5 bases removed from V and 1 base from J, the gap between germline ends came to 11 bases. CDR3 amino acids: CASSRLTGNTEAFF. The CDR3 bases are TGTGCCAGCAGCAGACTGACAGGGAACACTGAAGCTTTCTTT.

The J gene is TRBJ1-1, the V gene TRBV5-6; D unclear. The germline gives CDR1 SGHDT, CDR2 YYEEEE. The V gene lost 1 base and the J gene lost 3 bases, with 16 bases spanning the gap. The CDR3 consists of 16 residues. The CDR3 DNA reads TGTGCCAGCAGCTTGAAGTCAAGGGAGACGGACACTGAAGCTTTCTTT. This encodes CASSLKSRETDTEAFF.

This clone was counted a single time. The chain carries TRBV5-1 and TRBJ2-1; 11 bases match TRBD2. CDR3 length equals 16 residues. Germline CDR1 and CDR2: SGHRS and YFSETQ. V lost 4 bases and J lost 6; bases outside the gene matches: 9. Here the CDR3 reads CASSSELAGVGNEQFF. CDR3 bases: TGCGCCAGCAGCAGCGAACTAGCGGGAGTGGGCAATGAGCAGTTCTTC.

This chain joins TRBV18 and TRBJ2-7; 9 nucleotides line up with TRBD1. Trimming at V came to 4 bases and at J to 4 bases, leaving 14 bases not matched to a gene. Looked up from germline, CDR1 is KGHSH and CDR2 is LQKENI. There are 17 residues in the CDR3. This CDR3 reads CASSRTGEDYRLYEQYF. CDR3 in DNA: TGTGCCAGCTCACGGACAGGGGAGGACTACAGACTATACGAGCAGTACTTC.

The chain links TRBV4-3 to TRBJ2-7; D perhaps matches TRBD2 (6 bases). Trimming cost V 2 bases and J 2 bases, with 13 bases left between them. The CDR3 is 15 residues long. CDR1 and CDR2 from the germline V gene are LGHNA and YSLEER. CDR3: CASSQQEGSPYEQYF. CDR3 bases: TGCGCCAGCAGCCAACAGGAGGGATCACCCTACGAGCAGTACTTC.

The rearrangement links TRBV19 to TRBJ2-1, with a weak D call TRBD2 (5 bases). The CDR3 runs 20 residues. The germline gives CDR1 LNHDA, CDR2 SQIVND (reference sequence). V was shortened by 0 bases and J by 6 bases, with 27 bases between the two germline ends. The CDR3 DNA follows: TGTGCCAGTAGTATAGATGTACCCAAGCGAGCGGAGAGGACGCTCAATGAGCAGTTCTTC. Residues: CASSIDVPKRAERTLNEQFF.

The J gene is TRBJ1-1, the V gene TRBV18; tentatively, D is TRBD1 (5 bases). V was shortened by 5 bases and J by 1 base, with 14 bases between the two germline ends. Germline V lookup: CDR1 KGHSH, CDR2 LQKENI. This CDR3 contains 15 residues. The CDR3 DNA reads TGTGCCAGCTCATCTTACGGGACTCAGAACACTGAAGCTTTCTTT. It codes for CASSSYGTQNTEAFF.

This rearrangement joins TRBV5-6 to TRBJ1-1; D is unresolved. This CDR3 is 12 amino acids long. The ends were cut back, 0 bases at V and 5 bases at J, with 5 bases in the middle. The germline V gene encodes CDR1 SGHDT and CDR2 YYEEEE. CDR3 coding DNA: TGTGCCAGCAGCTTGGTAGCTACTGAAGCTTTCTTT. This translates into CASSLVATEAFF. Together with reference TRBV5-6 and TRBJ1-1, the CDR3 gives the full variable domain: DAGVTQSPTHLIKTRGQQVTLRCSPKSGHDTVSWYQQALGQGPQFIFQYYEEEERQRGNFPDRFSGHQFPNYSSELNVNALLLGDSALYLCASSLVATEAFFGQGTRLTVV.

The chain recombines TRBV7-6 with TRBJ1-4, with TRBD1 as a possible D gene (5 bases). V was clipped by 5 bases and J by 4 bases, with 8 bases between them. Per the germline V gene, CDR1 is SGHVS and CDR2 is FNYEAQ. The CDR3 runs to 13 residues. Written as DNA, the CDR3 is TGTGCCAGCAGCCCAGGGCTTAATGAAAAACTGTTTTTT. It translates to CASSPGLNEKLFF.

This clone was recorded a few times. V gene TRBV19 combines with J gene TRBJ2-7; D is unresolved. The CDR3 is made up of 13 amino acids. Germline V gene data show CDR1 as LNHDA and CDR2 as SQIVND (reference sequence). Trimming pared 3 bases from V and 0 bases from J, leaving 6 bases between. CDR3 DNA sequence: TGTGCCAGTAGTATGGACGGCTCCTACGAGCAGTACTTC. Residues: CASSMDGSYEQYF.

This clone was picked up one time. The chain is built from TRBV28 and TRBJ1-2; 8 bases are a match to TRBD1. The trim removed 6 bases at V and 6 bases at J, leaving 15 bases unmatched. The CDR3 covers 16 residues. Germline V CDR1 and CDR2: MDHEN, SYDVKM. The CDR3 DNA is TGTGCCAGCAGCGGAAGGGGACAGGAAAGAATAGATGGCTACACCTTC. It is translated as CASSGRGQERIDGYTF.

This clone was detected once. V usage is TRBV9 and J usage is TRBJ2-1; 10 bases map to TRBD2. V shed 0 bases and J 2 bases; nucleotides not matched to a gene: 2. The germline gives CDR1 SGDLS, CDR2 YYNGEE. There are 16 residues in the CDR3. The CDR3 DNA reads TGTGCCAGCAGCGTAGCTACTAGCGGGACCTACAATGAGCAGTTCTTC. This encodes CASSVATSGTYNEQFF.

This rearrangement joins TRBV28 to TRBJ1-1; D unresolved. Germline-derived CDR1 and CDR2 are MDHEN and SYDVKM. This CDR3 region has 16 residues. Deletions cut 4 bases from V and 5 bases from J, with 20 bases between. The CDR3 nucleotides read TGTGCCAGCAGTTCACCATTGACCCGGGAGGAGACTGAAGCTTTCTTT. The encoded protein is CASSSPLTREETEAFF.

As to this clone: The junction differs from germline at one of its ends, possibly a read error. The chain couples TRBV5-5 to TRBJ1-2; D is undetermined. This CDR3 spans 18 amino acids. Per germline, CDR1 SGHKS and CDR2 YYEKEE (reference sequence). CDR3 in amino acids: CASSQDRVHTAPNYGYTF. DNA of the CDR3: TGCGCCAGCAGCCAAGATCGGGTGCACACAGCACCTAACTATGGCTACACCTTC.

J is TRBJ1-1 and V is TRBV14, with 10 bases aligning to TRBD1. This CDR3 contains 14 residues. V shed 1 base and J 9 bases; nucleotides not matched to a gene: 5. CDR1 is SGHDN and CDR2 is FVKESK in the germline V gene. CDR3 protein: CASSQVGTGAKAFF. The CDR3 coding sequence is TGTGCCAGCAGCCAAGTCGGGACAGGGGCAAAAGCTTTCTTT.

The chain recombines TRBV19 with TRBJ1-1; 7 nucleotides line up with TRBD1. There are 15 residues in the CDR3. The ends lost 3 bases at V and 1 base at J; junction bases unmatched: 5. The germline V gene encodes CDR1 LNHDA and CDR2 SQIVND (reference sequence). CDR3 protein: CASSMAPGGNTEAFF. Here the CDR3 DNA reads TGTGCCAGTAGTATGGCTCCAGGGGGGAACACTGAAGCTTTCTTT.

J is TRBJ2-1 and V is TRBV4-3; TRBD2 matches 7 bases. With 0 bases clipped from V and 0 bases from J, the junction kept 8 bases outside the gene matches. CDR1 is LGHNA, CDR2 YSLEER, per germline. The CDR3 is 18 residues long. CDR3 sequence reads: CASSQDSGAGYSYNEQFF. The CDR3 DNA is TGCGCCAGCAGCCAAGATAGTGGAGCGGGATACTCCTACAATGAGCAGTTCTTC.